These T cell receptor beta chains were read from a single sample in a study of breast tumors, draining lymph nodes, adjacent tissues. TCRdb analysed the multiplex PCR reads with MiXCR anew, one entry per CDR3 protein. There are over 250,000 distinct CDR3 sequences in the sample; about 33% occur only once, and over 0.95% lies in the top ten. Sample: axillary lymph node tissue. The receptors stem from a female donor with breast cancer. Some clones in this sample may be carry-over from other donors' samples. CDR3s include the opening cysteine and the closing phenylalanine or tryptophan. A D gene is named only where the DNA matches it firmly. For some rows the clone size is stated as once, few or many, or as a class when expanded; others skip it.

d_call clone_size j_call v_call cdr3_aa cdr3_nt
- many TRBJ2-5 TRBV27 CASSQGPYQETQYF TGTGCCAGCAGCCAGGGACCTTACCAAGAGACCCAGTACTTC
- many TRBJ2-1 TRBV14 CASSQGGAYNEQFF TGTGCCAGCAGCCAAGGGGGCGCCTACAATGAGCAGTTCTTC
TRBD2 many TRBJ2-1 TRBV20-1 CSARGGLADNEQFF TGCAGTGCTAGAGGGGGACTAGCGGACAATGAGCAGTTCTTC
TRBD2 many TRBJ2-7 TRBV20-1 CSARVSGRTGYEQYF TGCAGTGCTAGGGTAAGCGGGAGGACCGGATACGAGCAGTACTTC
- - TRBJ1-4 TRBV30 CAWRGDLGEKLFF TGTGCCTGGAGGGGGGACTTGGGGGAAAAACTGTTTTTT
- many TRBJ1-2 TRBV9 CASSVKLGSGYTF TGTGCCAGCAGCGTAAAATTAGGGAGTGGCTACACCTTC
TRBD1 many TRBJ2-3 TRBV11-1 CASSFWAGGEDTQYF TGTGCCAGCAGCTTTTGGGCAGGGGGAGAAGATACGCAGTATTTT
- many TRBJ1-5 TRBV12-3/TRBV12-4 CASSLGRARGGQPQHF TGTGCCAGCAGTTTAGGAAGGGCGCGGGGAGGACAGCCCCAGCATTTT
- many TRBJ2-1 TRBV10-2 CASSKLDPEQFF TGCGCCAGCAGTAAACTAGACCCCGAGCAGTTCTTC
- many TRBJ2-3 TRBV12-5 CASGLGAGPTQYF TGTGCTAGTGGTTTGGGGGCAGGCCCAACGCAGTATTTT
TRBD2 many TRBJ2-1 TRBV24-1 CAVQAGGYDGQFF TGTGCCGTACAAGCGGGAGGATACGATGGGCAGTTCTTC
- - TRBJ1-1 TRBV20-1 CSAIRPTSTVNTEAFF TGCAGTGCTATTCGCCCTACCTCCACAGTGAACACTGAAGCTTTCTTT
- few TRBJ2-7 TRBV3-1 CASSLTTGEQYF TGTGCCAGCAGCCTAACTACGGGGGAGCAGTACTTC
TRBD2 many TRBJ2-7 TRBV20-1 CSARTSGRGGEQYF TGCAGTGCTAGGACTAGCGGGAGAGGGGGCGAGCAGTACTTC